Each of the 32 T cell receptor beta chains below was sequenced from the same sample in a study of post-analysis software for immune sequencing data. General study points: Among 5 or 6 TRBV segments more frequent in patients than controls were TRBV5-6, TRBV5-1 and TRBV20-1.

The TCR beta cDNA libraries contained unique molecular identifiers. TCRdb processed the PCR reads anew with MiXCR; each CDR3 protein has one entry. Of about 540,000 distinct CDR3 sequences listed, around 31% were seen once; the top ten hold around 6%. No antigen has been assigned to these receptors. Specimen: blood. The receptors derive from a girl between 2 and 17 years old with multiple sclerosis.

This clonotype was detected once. The CDR3 reads CASSQDAGVLTDTQYF. The CDR3, as DNA: TGCGCCAGCAGCCAAGATGCGGGGGTCCTCACAGATACGCAGTATTTT. The chain joins TRBV4-1 to TRBJ2-3, with 7 bases identical to TRBD2. V lost 0 bases to trimming and J lost 2 bases; unmatched junction nucleotides: 5. In germline, CDR1 is MGHRA, CDR2 YSYEKL. This CDR3 has 16 residues.

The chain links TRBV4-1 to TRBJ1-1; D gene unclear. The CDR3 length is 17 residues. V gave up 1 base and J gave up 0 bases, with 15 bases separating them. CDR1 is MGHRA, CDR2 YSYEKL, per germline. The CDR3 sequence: CASSQVGAVFMNTEAFF. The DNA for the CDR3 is TGCGCCAGCAGCCAAGTTGGAGCAGTCTTCATGAACACTGAAGCTTTCTTT.

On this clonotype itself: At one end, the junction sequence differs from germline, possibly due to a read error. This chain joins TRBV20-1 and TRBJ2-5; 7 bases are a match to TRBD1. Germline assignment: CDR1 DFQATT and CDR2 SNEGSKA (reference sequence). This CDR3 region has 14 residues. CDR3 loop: CSAAQHRGGETLYF. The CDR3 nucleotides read TGCAGTGCGGCACAACACAGGGGTGGCGAGACCCTGTACTTC.

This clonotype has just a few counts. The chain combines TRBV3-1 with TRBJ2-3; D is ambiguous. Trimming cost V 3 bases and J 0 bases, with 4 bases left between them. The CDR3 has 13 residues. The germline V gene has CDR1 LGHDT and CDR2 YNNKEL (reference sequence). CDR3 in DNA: TGTGCCAGCAGCCACTACAGCACAGATACGCAGTATTTT. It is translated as CASSHYSTDTQYF.

In DNA form, the CDR3 reads TGCGCCAGCAGCTTGGAACCGGGCCACCCGAACACCGGGGAGCTGTTTTTT. Translating it yields CASSLEPGHPNTGELFF. V and J are TRBV5-1 and TRBJ2-2; no clear D. CDR1 is SGHRS and CDR2 is YFSETQ in the germline V gene. The CDR3 covers 17 residues. V shed 0 bases and J shed 0 bases, with 12 bases lying between them.

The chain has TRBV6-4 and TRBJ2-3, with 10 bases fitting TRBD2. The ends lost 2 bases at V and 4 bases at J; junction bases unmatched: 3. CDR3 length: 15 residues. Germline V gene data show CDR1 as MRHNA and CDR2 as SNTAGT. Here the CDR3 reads CASSDLAGAADTQYF. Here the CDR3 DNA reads TGTGCCAGCAGTGACCTAGCGGGGGCGGCAGATACGCAGTATTTT.

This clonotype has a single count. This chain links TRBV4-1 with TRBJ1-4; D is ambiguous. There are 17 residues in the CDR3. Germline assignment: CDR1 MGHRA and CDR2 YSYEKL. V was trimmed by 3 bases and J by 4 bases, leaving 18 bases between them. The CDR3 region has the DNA TGCGCCAGCAGCCACCCTCTCCAAGGGCTTCATAATGAAAAACTGTTTTTT. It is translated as CASSHPLQGLHNEKLFF.

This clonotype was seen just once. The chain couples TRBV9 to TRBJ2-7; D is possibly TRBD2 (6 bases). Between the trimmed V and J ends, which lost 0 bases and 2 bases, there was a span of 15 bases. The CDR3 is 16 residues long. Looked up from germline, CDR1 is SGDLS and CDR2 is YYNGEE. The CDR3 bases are TGTGCCAGCAGCGTAGAGGTTGGGGGAGGAACCTACGAGCAGTACTTC. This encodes CASSVEVGGGTYEQYF.

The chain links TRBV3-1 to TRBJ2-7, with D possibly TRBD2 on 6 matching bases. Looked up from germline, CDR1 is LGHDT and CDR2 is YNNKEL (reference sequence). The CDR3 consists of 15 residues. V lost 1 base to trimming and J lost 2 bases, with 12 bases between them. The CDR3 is CASSQGSSGAYEQYF. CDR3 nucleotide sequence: TGTGCCAGCAGCCAAGGTAGTAGCGGAGCCTACGAGCAGTACTTC.

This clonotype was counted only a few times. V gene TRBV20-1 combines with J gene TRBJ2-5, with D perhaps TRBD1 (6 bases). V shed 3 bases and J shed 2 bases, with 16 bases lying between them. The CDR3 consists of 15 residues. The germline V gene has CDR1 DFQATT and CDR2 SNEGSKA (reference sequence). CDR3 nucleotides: TGCAGTGCTAGGGAAATTATGACAGGACAAGAGACCCAGTACTTC. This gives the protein CSAREIMTGQETQYF.

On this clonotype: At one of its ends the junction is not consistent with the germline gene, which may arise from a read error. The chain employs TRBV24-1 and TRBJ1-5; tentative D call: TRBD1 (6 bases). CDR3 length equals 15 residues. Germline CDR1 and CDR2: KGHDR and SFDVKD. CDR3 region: CATGDPGAGHQPQHF. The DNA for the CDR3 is TGTGCCACCGGTGACCCGGGGGCAGGGCATCAGCCCCAGCATTTT.

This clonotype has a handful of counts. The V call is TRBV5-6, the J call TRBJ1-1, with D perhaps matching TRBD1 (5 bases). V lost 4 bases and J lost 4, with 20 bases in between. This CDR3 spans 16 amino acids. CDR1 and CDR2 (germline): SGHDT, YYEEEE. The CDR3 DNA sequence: TGTGCCAGCAGCCGCGATTTGGGCAGGGAGGTCACTGAAGCTTTCTTT. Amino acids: CASSRDLGREVTEAFF.

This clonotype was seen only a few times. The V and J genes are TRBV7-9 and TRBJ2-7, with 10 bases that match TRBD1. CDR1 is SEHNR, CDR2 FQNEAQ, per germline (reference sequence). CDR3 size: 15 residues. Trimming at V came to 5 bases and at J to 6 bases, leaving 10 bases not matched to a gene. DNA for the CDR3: TGTGCCAGCAGCAGACCGGGACAGGGGATATCCGAGCAGTACTTC. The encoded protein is CASSRPGQGISEQYF.

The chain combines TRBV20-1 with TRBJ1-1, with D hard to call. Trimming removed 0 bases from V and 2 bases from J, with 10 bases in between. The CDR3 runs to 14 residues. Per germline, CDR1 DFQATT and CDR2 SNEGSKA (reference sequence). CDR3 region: CSARDLRQNTEAFF. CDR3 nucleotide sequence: TGCAGTGCTAGAGATCTTCGGCAAAACACTGAAGCTTTCTTT.

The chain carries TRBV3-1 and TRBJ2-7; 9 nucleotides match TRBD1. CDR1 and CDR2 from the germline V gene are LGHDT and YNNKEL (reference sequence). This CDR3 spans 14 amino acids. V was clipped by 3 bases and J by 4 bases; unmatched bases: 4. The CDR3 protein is CASSHRDRAYEQYF. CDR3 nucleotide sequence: TGTGCCAGCAGCCATAGGGACAGGGCTTACGAGCAGTACTTC.

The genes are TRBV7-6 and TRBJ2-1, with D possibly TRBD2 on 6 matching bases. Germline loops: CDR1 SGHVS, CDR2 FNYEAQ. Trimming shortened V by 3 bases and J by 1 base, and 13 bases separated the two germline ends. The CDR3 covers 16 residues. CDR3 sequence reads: CASSFSQGRSYNEQFF. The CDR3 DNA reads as TGTGCCAGCAGCTTTTCCCAAGGGAGGTCCTACAATGAGCAGTTCTTC.

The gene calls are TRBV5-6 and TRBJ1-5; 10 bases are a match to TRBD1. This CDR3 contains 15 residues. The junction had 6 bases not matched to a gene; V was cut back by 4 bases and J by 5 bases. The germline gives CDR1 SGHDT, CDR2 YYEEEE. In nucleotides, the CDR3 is TGTGCCAGCAGCCGGGACAGGGGTGTGTATCAGCCCCAGCATTTT. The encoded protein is CASSRDRGVYQPQHF.

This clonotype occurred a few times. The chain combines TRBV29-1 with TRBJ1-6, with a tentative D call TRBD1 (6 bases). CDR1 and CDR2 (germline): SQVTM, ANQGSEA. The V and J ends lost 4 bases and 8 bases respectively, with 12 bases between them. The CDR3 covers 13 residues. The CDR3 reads CSVGDIAYSPLHF. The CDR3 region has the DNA TGCAGCGTTGGGGACATTGCTTATTCACCCCTCCACTTT. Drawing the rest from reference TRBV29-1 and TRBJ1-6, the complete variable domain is SAVISQKPSRDICQRGTSLTIQCQVDSQVTMMFWYRQQPGQSLTLIATANQGSEATYESGFVIDKFPISRPNLTFSTLTVSNMSPEDSSIYLCSVGDIAYSPLHFGNGTRLTVT.

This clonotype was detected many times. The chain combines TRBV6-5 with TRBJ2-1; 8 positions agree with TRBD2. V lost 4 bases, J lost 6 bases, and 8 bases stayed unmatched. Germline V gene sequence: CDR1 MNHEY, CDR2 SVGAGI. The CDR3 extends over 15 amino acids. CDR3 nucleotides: TGTGCCAGCAGTTCGACTCCCGGGGGGGCCAATGAGCAGTTCTTC. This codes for CASSSTPGGANEQFF.

CDR3 sequence: CASGVAGDRSGELFF. CDR3 in DNA: TGTGCCAGCGGGGTAGCGGGGGATCGTTCCGGGGAGCTGTTTTTT. The chain combines TRBV6-6 with TRBJ2-2, with 9 positions matching TRBD2. This CDR3 has 15 residues. The germline V gene has CDR1 MNHNY and CDR2 SVGAGI (reference sequence). Germline trimming cut 8 bases from V and 6 bases from J; bases unmatched to any gene: 10.

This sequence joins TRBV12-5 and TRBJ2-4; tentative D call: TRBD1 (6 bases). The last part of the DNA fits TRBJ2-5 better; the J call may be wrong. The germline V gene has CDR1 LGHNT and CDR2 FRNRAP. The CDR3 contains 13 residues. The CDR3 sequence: CASGQGNGETQYF. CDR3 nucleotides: TGTGCTAGTGGCCAGGGGAATGGGGAGACCCAGTACTTC.

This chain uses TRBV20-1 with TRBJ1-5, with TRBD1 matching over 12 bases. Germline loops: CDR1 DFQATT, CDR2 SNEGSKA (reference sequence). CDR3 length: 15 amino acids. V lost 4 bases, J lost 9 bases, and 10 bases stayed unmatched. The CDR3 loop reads CSANPGTGGGPPQHF. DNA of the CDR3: TGCAGTGCTAACCCCGGGACAGGGGGCGGCCCGCCCCAGCATTTT.

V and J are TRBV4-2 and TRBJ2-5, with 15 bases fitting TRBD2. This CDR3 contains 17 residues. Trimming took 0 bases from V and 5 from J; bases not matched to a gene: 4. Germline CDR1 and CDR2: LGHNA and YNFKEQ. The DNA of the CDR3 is TGTGCCAGCAGCCAAGATCGGACTAGCGGGGGGGCTGAGACCCAGTACTTC. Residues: CASSQDRTSGGAETQYF.

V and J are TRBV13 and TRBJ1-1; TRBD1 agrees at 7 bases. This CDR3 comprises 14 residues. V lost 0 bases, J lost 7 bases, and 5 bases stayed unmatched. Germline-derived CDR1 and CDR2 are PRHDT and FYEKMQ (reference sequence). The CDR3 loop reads CASSLGRRGIEAFF. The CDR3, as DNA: TGTGCCAGCAGCTTAGGGCGCAGGGGGATTGAAGCTTTCTTT.

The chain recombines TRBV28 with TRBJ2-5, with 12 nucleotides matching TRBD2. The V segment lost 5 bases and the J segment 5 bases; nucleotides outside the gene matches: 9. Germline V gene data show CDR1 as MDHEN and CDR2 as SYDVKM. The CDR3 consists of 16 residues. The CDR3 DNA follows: TGTGCCAGCAGTCCCGGACTAGCGGGGAGCGTGGAGACCCAGTACTTC. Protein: CASSPGLAGSVETQYF.

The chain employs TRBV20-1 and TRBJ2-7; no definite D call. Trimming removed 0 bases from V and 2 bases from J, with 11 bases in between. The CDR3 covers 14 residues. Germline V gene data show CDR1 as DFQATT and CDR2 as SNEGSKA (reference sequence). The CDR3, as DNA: TGCAGTGCTAGAGATCCCGCGTCCCCCTACGAGCAGTACTTC. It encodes CSARDPASPYEQYF.

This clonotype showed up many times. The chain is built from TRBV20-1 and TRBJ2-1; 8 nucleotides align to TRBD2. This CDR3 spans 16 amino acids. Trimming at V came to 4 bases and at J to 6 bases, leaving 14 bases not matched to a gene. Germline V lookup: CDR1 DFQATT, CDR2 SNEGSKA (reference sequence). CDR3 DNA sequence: TGCAGTGCTACCTGGACACCCGGGGGGGGATTCAATGAGCAGTTCTTC. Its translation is CSATWTPGGGFNEQFF.

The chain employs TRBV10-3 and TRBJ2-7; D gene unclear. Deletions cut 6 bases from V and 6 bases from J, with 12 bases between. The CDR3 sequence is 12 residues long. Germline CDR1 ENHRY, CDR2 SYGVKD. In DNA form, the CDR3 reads TGTGCCATCAGCCAAAGGATTTCCGAGCAGTACTTC. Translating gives CAISQRISEQYF.

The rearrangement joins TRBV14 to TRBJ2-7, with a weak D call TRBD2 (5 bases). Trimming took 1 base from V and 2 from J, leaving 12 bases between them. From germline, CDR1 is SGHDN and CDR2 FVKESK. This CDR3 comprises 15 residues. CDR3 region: CASSQATGLTYEQYF. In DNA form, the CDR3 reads TGTGCCAGCAGCCAAGCGACGGGATTGACCTACGAGCAGTACTTC.

CDR3 DNA sequence: TGTGCCAGCAGCCAAGATAGTACGGGAGCGGAGCAGTTCTTC. Amino acids: CASSQDSTGAEQFF. This chain joins TRBV3-1 and TRBJ2-1; TRBD2 might be the D (6 bases). This CDR3 has 14 residues. Trimming pared 0 bases from V and 10 bases from J, leaving 13 bases between. CDR1 is LGHDT, CDR2 YNNKEL, per germline (reference sequence).

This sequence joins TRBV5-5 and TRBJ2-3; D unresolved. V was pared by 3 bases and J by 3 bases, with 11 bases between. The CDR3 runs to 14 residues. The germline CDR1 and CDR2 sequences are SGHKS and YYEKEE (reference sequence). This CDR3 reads CASSWPLRTDTQYF. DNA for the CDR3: TGTGCCAGCAGCTGGCCCCTTCGTACAGATACGCAGTATTTT. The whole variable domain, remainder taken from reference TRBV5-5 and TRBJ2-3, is DAGVTQSPTHLIKTRGQQVTLRCSPISGHKSVSWYQQVLGQGPQFIFQYYEKEERGRGNFPDRFSARQFPNYSSELNVNALLLGDSALYLCASSWPLRTDTQYFGPGTRLTVL.

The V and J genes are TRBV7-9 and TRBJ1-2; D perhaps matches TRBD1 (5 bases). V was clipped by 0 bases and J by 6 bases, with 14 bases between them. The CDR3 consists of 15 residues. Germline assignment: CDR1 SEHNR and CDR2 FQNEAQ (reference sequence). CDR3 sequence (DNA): TGTGCCAGCAGCTTAGCGCGTTTTGACAGAAATGGCTACACCTTC. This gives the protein CASSLARFDRNGYTF.